The 30 T cell receptor beta chains below come from one sample, sequenced in a study of T cell responses to AZD1222 COVID-19 vaccine. TCRdb's copy holds only in-frame clones and misses some; the assay was immunoSEQ multiplex PCR. Seen here are about 70,000 clones, about 88% observed once, and the top ten hold 4.8%. The sequencing here drew on peripheral blood, taken 28 days after the second dose of the MenACWY control vaccine. Receptor source: an adult who received the MenACWY meningococcal vaccine as a control.

V is TRBV21-1 and J is TRBJ1-2; TRBD1 is the table's D call and was not checked against the DNA. TRBV21-1 corresponds to a pseudogene. The CDR3 totals 17 residues. CDR3 in amino acids: CASSPRSDRGPAYGYTF. DNA for the CDR3: TGTGCCAGCAGCCCCCGCTCGGACAGGGGGCCCGCCTATGGCTACACCTTC.

The V and J genes are TRBV4-2 and TRBJ2-7; D call uncertain. V was clipped by 3 bases and J by 6 bases, with 12 bases between them. The CDR3 has 13 amino acids. Germline values: CDR1 LGHNA, CDR2 YNFKEQ. CDR3 bases: TGTGCCAGCAGCCAGGGCCTTATGGTCGAGCAGTACTTC. Protein: CASSQGLMVEQYF.

The chain links TRBV7-6 to TRBJ2-7; 9 nucleotides align to TRBD1. Trimming took 4 bases from V and 2 from J; bases not matched to a gene: 6. Germline loops: CDR1 SGHVS, CDR2 FNYEAQ. The CDR3 extends over 15 amino acids. Here the CDR3 DNA reads TGTGCCAGCAGCTCCAGACAGGGGGGGACCTACGAGCAGTACTTC. This codes for CASSSRQGGTYEQYF.

The gene calls are TRBV2 and TRBJ1-6; D is perhaps TRBD1 (5 bases). The V end lost 5 bases, the J end lost 6 bases, and 14 bases lay between the germline ends. This CDR3 has 15 residues. Germline CDR1 SNHLY, CDR2 FYNNEI. This CDR3 is CASSLTDSANSPLHF. CDR3 nucleotide sequence: TGTGCCAGCAGTCTGACAGACTCGGCTAATTCACCCCTCCACTTT.

The chain joins TRBV12-3 or TRBV12-4 to TRBJ2-2; D gene uncertain. The CDR3 runs to 12 residues. The germline V and J ends were trimmed by 7 bases and 7 bases, with 10 bases remaining between them. In DNA form, the CDR3 reads TGTGCCAGCACACGAACCGGCGGGGAGCTGTTTTTT. Encoded protein: CASTRTGGELFF.

The chain couples TRBV30 to TRBJ2-5, with D maybe TRBD2 (7 bases). The germline gives CDR1 GTSNPN, CDR2 SVGIG (reference sequence). Between the trimmed V and J ends, which lost 0 bases and 2 bases, there was a span of 13 bases. This CDR3 has 15 amino acids. The CDR3 loop reads CAWSVQGGDQETQYF. The CDR3 DNA reads as TGTGCCTGGAGTGTACAAGGGGGGGATCAAGAGACCCAGTACTTC.

CDR3 loop: CASSYRDNTEAFF. CDR3 coding DNA: TGTGCCAGCAGTTACAGGGACAACACTGAAGCTTTCTTT. This chain connects TRBV6-5 to TRBJ1-1, with a tentative D call TRBD1 (5 bases). Germline CDR1 and CDR2: MNHEY and SVGAGI. Between the trimmed V and J ends, which lost 2 bases and 2 bases, there was a span of 6 bases. This CDR3 region has 13 residues.

V and J are TRBV6-5 and TRBJ2-1; 11 nucleotides line up with TRBD1. In germline, CDR1 is MNHEY, CDR2 SVGAGI. V shed 3 bases and J 9 bases; nucleotides not matched to a gene: 4. The CDR3 contains 14 residues. CDR3 loop: CASSYGDRGSEQFF. In nucleotides, the CDR3 is TGTGCCAGCAGTTATGGGGACAGGGGGTCTGAGCAGTTCTTC.

In its sample, this clone was seen once. The genes are TRBV28 and TRBJ1-5, with 8 bases fitting TRBD1. CDR1 is MDHEN, CDR2 SYDVKM, per germline. The CDR3 contains 18 residues. V shed 8 bases, J shed 4 bases, and the junction held 19 bases outside the gene matches. CDR3 nucleotide sequence: TGTGCCAGCCGCGGACAGGGAAAGACCTCCCCCTCGAATCAGCCCCAGCATTTT. Encoded protein: CASRGQGKTSPSNQPQHF.

This chain joins TRBV28 and TRBJ2-7; the match to TRBD2 covers 9 bases. Germline CDR1 MDHEN, CDR2 SYDVKM. CDR3 length: 15 residues. J gave up 4 bases and V 5 bases, and 9 bases lay outside the gene matches. Here the CDR3 reads CASSPFSGRLYEQYF. DNA for the CDR3: TGTGCCAGCAGTCCCTTTAGCGGGAGACTTTACGAGCAGTACTTC.

This rearrangement joins TRBV4-2 to TRBJ2-7, with D possibly TRBD1 on 6 matching bases. The CDR3 consists of 13 residues. V lost 0 bases, J lost 3 bases, and 6 bases lay in between. Germline values: CDR1 LGHNA, CDR2 YNFKEQ. The CDR3 sequence: CASSQEGGYEQYF. CDR3 nucleotides: TGTGCCAGCAGCCAAGAAGGGGGCTACGAGCAGTACTTC.

The CDR3 region has the DNA TGTGCCAGCAGTCCAACAGGGGGTGGTTCGTACGAGCAGTACTTC. It yields the protein CASSPTGGGSYEQYF. J is TRBJ2-7 and V is TRBV28; 8 nucleotides line up with TRBD1. Germline V CDR1 and CDR2: MDHEN, SYDVKM. V shed 5 bases, J shed 4 bases, and the junction held 10 bases outside the gene matches. The CDR3 consists of 15 residues.

V usage is TRBV21-1 and J usage is TRBJ2-7. TRBV21-1 is a pseudogene locus. The CDR3 is made up of 12 amino acids. Here the CDR3 DNA reads TGTGCCAGCAGCAAAAAAGGCTACGAGCAGTACTTC. This sequence encodes CASSKKGYEQYF.

The chain carries TRBV7-8 and TRBJ2-7; TRBD1 matches at 9 bases. In germline, CDR1 is SGHVS, CDR2 FQNEAQ. This CDR3 has 13 amino acids. Germline trimming cut 5 bases from V and 5 bases from J; bases unmatched to any gene: 4. The CDR3 nucleotides are TGTGCCAGCAGCCGGGACAGGGCACACGAGCAGTACTTC. Its translation is CASSRDRAHEQYF.

The V gene is TRBV30, the J gene TRBJ1-3; D is undetermined. The germline CDR1 and CDR2 sequences are GTSNPN and SVGIG (reference sequence). V shed 8 bases and J shed 1 base, with 6 bases lying between them. The CDR3 runs to 11 residues. This chain's CDR3 is CARGSGNTIYF. CDR3 DNA: TGTGCCCGAGGTTCTGGAAACACCATATATTTT.

This clone has a single count. The CDR3 coding sequence is TGCAGCTCCGGAGGCGGGTTGGGGGAAGAGACCCAGTACTTC. Protein product: CSSGGGLGEETQYF. The chain uses TRBV29-1 and TRBJ2-5, with D possibly called TRBD1 or TRBD2 (5 bases each). Trimming took off 8 bases at V and 3 bases at J, with 19 bases between the two ends. CDR3 length: 14 residues. Germline loops: CDR1 SQVTM, CDR2 ANQGSEA.

DNA for the CDR3: TGTGCCAGCAGGGTCAGCCCGTATAATTCACCCCTCCACTTT. Its translation is CASRVSPYNSPLHF. This chain joins TRBV27 and TRBJ1-6; D gene unclear. This CDR3 region has 14 residues. Trimming cost V 6 bases and J 4 bases, with 10 bases left between them. In germline, CDR1 is MNHEY, CDR2 SMNVEV (reference sequence).

The chain has TRBV27 and TRBJ2-3, with D possibly being TRBD2 (5 bases). With 3 bases removed from V and 0 bases from J, the gap between germline ends came to 7 bases. Germline values: CDR1 MNHEY, CDR2 SMNVEV (reference sequence). The CDR3 totals 14 residues. This CDR3 reads CASSFGGSTDTQYF. CDR3 DNA sequence: TGTGCCAGCAGTTTCGGCGGGAGCACAGATACGCAGTATTTT.

This chain uses TRBV4-1 with TRBJ1-1; TRBD1 might be the D (5 bases). The CDR3 loop spans 15 amino acids. The germline CDR1 and CDR2 sequences are MGHRA and YSYEKL. Trimming took off 0 bases at V and 4 bases at J, with 12 bases between the two ends. CDR3 sequence: CASSQERAGGTEAFF. The CDR3 nucleotides are TGCGCCAGCAGCCAAGAAAGGGCCGGGGGCACTGAAGCTTTCTTT.

This chain links TRBV11-3 with TRBJ2-3, with 9 bases identical to TRBD1. The V gene's germline CDR1 is SGHNT and CDR2 YENEEA. J was trimmed by 1 base and V by 5 bases; bases with no gene match: 7. The CDR3 sequence is 16 residues long. The DNA for the CDR3 is TGTGCCAGCAGCCCCCGGACAGGGGTTGGCACAGATACGCAGTATTTT. It yields the protein CASSPRTGVGTDTQYF.

This clone was recorded only once. V is TRBV5-8 and J is TRBJ1-5; maybe TRBD1 (5 bases). The CDR3 runs to 13 residues. Germline CDR1 and CDR2: SGHTS and YDEGEE. The V end lost 0 bases, the J end lost 5 bases, and 6 bases lay between the germline ends. The CDR3 protein is CASSLDRYQPQHF. The CDR3 coding sequence is TGTGCCAGCAGCTTGGACAGGTATCAGCCCCAGCATTTT.

This rearrangement joins TRBV6-2 or TRBV6-3 to TRBJ1-3, with 7 bases that match TRBD1. The CDR3 is 15 residues long. Trimming cost V 6 bases and J 4 bases; bases outside gene matches: 9. Per the germline V gene, CDR1 is MNHEY and CDR2 is SVGEGT. CDR3 sequence: CASSALTGSGNTIYF. CDR3 sequence (DNA): TGTGCCAGCAGCGCGCTGACAGGGAGCGGAAACACCATATATTTT.

The V gene is TRBV7-2, the J gene TRBJ1-2; maybe TRBD1 (6 bases). Trimming pared 1 base from V and 0 bases from J, leaving 18 bases between. There are 18 residues in the CDR3. Germline CDR1 SGHTA, CDR2 FQGNSA. CDR3 coding DNA: TGTGCCAGCAGCTTAGTCCAGCCCGACAGGACCACTAACTATGGCTACACCTTC. This sequence encodes CASSLVQPDRTTNYGYTF.

J is TRBJ1-2 and V is TRBV28, with D unresolved. Trimming stripped 8 bases from V and 4 bases from J, with 11 bases between. The CDR3 loop spans 12 amino acids. Germline-derived CDR1 and CDR2 are MDHEN and SYDVKM. The CDR3 loop is CASRLSLYGYTF. CDR3 coding DNA: TGTGCCAGCCGACTGTCCCTCTATGGCTACACCTTC.

The V call is TRBV7-2, the J call TRBJ2-7; no clear D. Trimming cost V 6 bases and J 2 bases, with 11 bases left between them. The CDR3 runs to 13 residues. The germline CDR1 and CDR2 sequences are SGHTA and FQGNSA. The CDR3 region has the DNA TGTGCCAGCAGTTCTTCCGTTACCTACGAGCAGTACTTC. It encodes CASSSSVTYEQYF.

The chain carries TRBV5-5 and TRBJ2-1, with D unresolved. Germline-derived CDR1 and CDR2 are SGHKS and YYEKEE (reference sequence). V lost 4 bases and J lost 9, with 14 bases in between. The CDR3 consists of 13 residues. CDR3 nucleotide sequence: TGTGCCAGCAGCCCCGGACGGACCGGTGAGCAGTTCTTC. Amino acids: CASSPGRTGEQFF.

V usage is TRBV6-2 or TRBV6-3 and J usage is TRBJ2-5; unclear D gene. CDR1 and CDR2 (germline): MNHEY, SVGEGT. The CDR3 is 17 amino acids. Trimming left V 0 bases short and J 2 bases short, with 16 bases between. The CDR3 DNA reads TGTGCCAGCAGTTACTCGGGTGTACCGACTCCACAAGAGACCCAGTACTTC. It codes for CASSYSGVPTPQETQYF.

The chain is built from TRBV15 and TRBJ1-4; D is ambiguous. The germline gives CDR1 LNHNV, CDR2 YYDKDF (reference sequence). V lost 8 bases, J lost 5 bases, and 21 bases lay in between. The CDR3 runs 16 residues. CDR3 sequence: CATGGKGQTWNEKLFF. The CDR3, as DNA: TGTGCCACCGGAGGGAAGGGCCAGACTTGGAATGAAAAACTGTTTTTT.

The chain recombines TRBV6-5 with TRBJ2-5; 9 bases are a match to TRBD1. CDR3 length: 14 residues. Per the germline V gene, CDR1 is MNHEY and CDR2 is SVGAGI. With V trimmed by 5 bases and J by 1 base, 2 bases remained unmatched. CDR3 protein: CASSMGQGQETQYF. The CDR3 nucleotides are TGTGCCAGCAGTATGGGACAGGGCCAAGAGACCCAGTACTTC.

The V and J genes are TRBV6-5 and TRBJ1-5; D may be TRBD1 (6 bases). The CDR3 runs 14 residues. Trimming left V 8 bases short and J 2 bases short, with 13 bases between. CDR1 is MNHEY, CDR2 SVGAGI, per germline. CDR3 nucleotides: TGTGCCAGCCGGACAGCCCTGGGCAATCAGCCCCAGCATTTT. Encoded protein: CASRTALGNQPQHF.